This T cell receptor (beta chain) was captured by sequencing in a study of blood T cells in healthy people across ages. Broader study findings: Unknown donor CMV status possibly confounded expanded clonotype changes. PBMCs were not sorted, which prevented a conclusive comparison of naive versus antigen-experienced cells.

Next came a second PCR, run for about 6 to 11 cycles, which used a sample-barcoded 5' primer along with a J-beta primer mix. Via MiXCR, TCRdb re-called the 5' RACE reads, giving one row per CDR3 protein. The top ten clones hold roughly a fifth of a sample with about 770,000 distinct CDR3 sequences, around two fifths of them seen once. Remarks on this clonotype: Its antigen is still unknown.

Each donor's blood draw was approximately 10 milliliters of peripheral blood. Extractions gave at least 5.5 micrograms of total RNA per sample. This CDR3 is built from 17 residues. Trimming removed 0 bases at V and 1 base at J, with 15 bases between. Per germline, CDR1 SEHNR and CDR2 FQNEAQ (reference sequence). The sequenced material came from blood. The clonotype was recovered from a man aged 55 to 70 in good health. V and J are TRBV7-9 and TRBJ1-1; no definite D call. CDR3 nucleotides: TGTGCCAGCAGCTTAGCGTTGACCTCTCCCCCGAACACTGAAGCTTTCTTT. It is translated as CASSLALTSPPNTEAFF.